The T cell receptor beta chain under discussion was sequenced for a study of PD-L1 blockade in urothelial cancer. Overall study context: Patients' histories included 0 to 3 prior chemotherapy regimens. At 6 weeks and at 3 weeks (second dose) after treatment start, blood was analyzed.

Each PCR had synthetic TCR analog templates added to it as a spike-in. Assay: immunoSEQ multiplex PCR; the TCRdb copy retains only in-frame clones and omits some. The sample contains approximately 100,000 clones, 70% to 90% of which appear only once. The study collected 1 to 8 samples per patient, pretreatment and on-treatment. CDR3 length: 14 residues. Trimming pared 3 bases from V and 8 bases from J, leaving 16 bases between. The germline gives CDR1 KGHSH, CDR2 LQKENI. The chain links TRBV18 to TRBJ1-2; a possible D gene is TRBD1 (5 bases). This clonotype was obtained from a man aged 50 to 59 with urothelial cancer. The sequencing here drew on PBMCs, taken around atezolizumab (anti-PD-L1) treatment. The CDR3 DNA is TGTGCCAGCTCACCTAAACAGGCGAAAACGGGCTACACCTTC. It translates to CASSPKQAKTGYTF. Full variable domain (remainder filled in from reference TRBV18 and TRBJ1-2): NAGVMQNPRHLVRRRGQEARLRCSPMKGHSHVYWYRQLPEEGLKFMVYLQKENIIDESGMPKERFSAEFPKEGPSILRIQQVVRGDSAAYFCASSPKQAKTGYTFGSGTRLTVV.